The 32 T cell receptor beta chains below all came from one sample that was sequenced in a study of CD8+ T cells in alopecia areata. RNA was extracted and reverse transcribed into cDNA as the sequencing template. Libraries were prepared by immunoSEQ multiplex PCR; TCRdb keeps only in-frame clonotypes and omits some of them. The table lists some 130,000 clones, approximately 49% of them singletons, with 18% in the top ten. The sample in question was CD8+ T cells sorted from blood, obtained at week 0. These receptors were obtained from a human donor with alopecia areata.

This clone was seen a handful of times. V is TRBV21-1 and J is TRBJ1-5; TRBD1 is taken as the D call from the table, unchecked against the DNA. TRBV21-1 is labeled a pseudogene. This CDR3 is 18 amino acids long. CDR3 amino acids: CASSPTCRAPWGGEPQHF. CDR3 DNA sequence: TGTGCCAGCAGCCCTACTTGCAGGGCGCCGTGGGGTGGGGAGCCCCAGCATTTT.

V usage is TRBV5-6 and J usage is TRBJ1-1, with unresolved D. The CDR3 has 13 residues. In germline, CDR1 is SGHDT, CDR2 YYEEEE. V was cut by 0 bases and J by 0 bases, with 3 bases left in between. CDR3 DNA: TGTGCCAGCAGCTTGGAAGTGAACACTGAAGCTTTCTTT. As protein: CASSLEVNTEAFF.

The chain is built from TRBV9 and TRBJ2-1; 7 bases are shared with TRBD1. The germline V gene has CDR1 SGDLS and CDR2 YYNGEE. The CDR3 loop spans 13 amino acids. V lost 5 bases, J lost 2 bases, and 1 base stayed unmatched. DNA for the CDR3: TGTGCCAGCAGAGGGGGCGCCTACAATGAGCAGTTCTTC. Encoded protein: CASRGGAYNEQFF.

The chain has TRBV4-2 and TRBJ2-5, with a possible D match to TRBD2 (5 bases). CDR1 LGHNA and CDR2 YNFKEQ come from the germline V gene. Trimming left V 0 bases short and J 5 bases short, with 22 bases between. The length of the CDR3 is 18 residues. For the CDR3, the DNA is TGTGCCAGCAGCCAAGAGATTCGGGTGGACTTGCAGGTGGAGACCCAGTACTTC. It specifies CASSQEIRVDLQVETQYF.

The chain carries TRBV30 and TRBJ2-7; D is possibly TRBD2 (6 bases). The V gene's germline CDR1 is GTSNPN and CDR2 SVGIG (reference sequence). Trimming shortened V by 2 bases and J by 4 bases, and 18 bases separated the two germline ends. This CDR3 has 15 amino acids. CDR3 sequence (DNA): TGTGCCTGGAGTTTGGCGGCGGGACGGATGTACGAGCAGTACTTC. Translation gives CAWSLAAGRMYEQYF.

The chain carries TRBV12-5 and TRBJ1-5, with 9 bases identical to TRBD1. There are 19 residues in the CDR3. Per the germline V gene, CDR1 is LGHNT and CDR2 is FRNRAP. Trimming at V came to 1 base and at J to 0 bases, leaving 10 bases not matched to a gene. The CDR3 DNA follows: TGTGCTAGTGGTTTGGCACTGGGACAGGGAATCAGTAGCAATCAGCCCCAGCATTTT. It yields the protein CASGLALGQGISSNQPQHF. Looking up the rest from reference TRBV12-5 and TRBJ1-5 gives the full variable domain: DARVTQTPRHKVTEMGQEVTMRCQPILGHNTVFWYRQTMMQGLELLAYFRNRAPLDDSGMPKDRFSAEMPDATLATLKIQPSEPRDSAVYFCASGLALGQGISSNQPQHFGDGTRLSIL.

This clone was detected a few times. The V gene is TRBV7-9, the J gene TRBJ2-5, with D possibly TRBD2 on 5 matching bases. V was clipped by 3 bases and J by 2 bases, with 16 bases between them. Per the germline V gene, CDR1 is SEHNR and CDR2 is FQNEAQ (reference sequence). The CDR3 sequence is 16 residues long. Written as DNA, the CDR3 is TGTGCCAGCAGCTTTTGGGTCGGGGTCGGGCAAGAGACCCAGTACTTC. Protein sequence: CASSFWVGVGQETQYF.

This clone was counted ten times or more. The V and J genes are TRBV10-3 and TRBJ1-2; 9 nucleotides match TRBD1. Germline V lookup: CDR1 ENHRY, CDR2 SYGVKD. The CDR3 runs 16 residues. The ends lost 7 bases at V and 7 bases at J; junction bases unmatched: 16. CDR3: CAITPGGTGWYGGYTF. The DNA for the CDR3 is TGTGCCATCACTCCCGGTGGGACAGGGTGGTACGGTGGCTACACCTTC.

This clone has just a few counts. This CDR3 reads CSVEGVYGYTF. The CDR3 DNA follows: TGCAGCGTTGAAGGTGTTTATGGCTACACCTTC. J is TRBJ1-2 and V is TRBV29-1; D remains ambiguous. With 1 base removed from V and 5 bases from J, the gap between germline ends came to 5 bases. This CDR3 comprises 11 residues. The germline gives CDR1 SQVTM, CDR2 ANQGSEA. The full variable domain, completed using reference TRBV29-1 and TRBJ1-2, is SAVISQKPSRDICQRGTSLTIQCQVDSQVTMMFWYRQQPGQSLTLIATANQGSEATYESGFVIDKFPISRPNLTFSTLTVSNMSPEDSSIYLCSVEGVYGYTFGSGTRLTVV.

V and J are TRBV6-5 and TRBJ1-2; D is unclear. The ends were cut back, 6 bases at V and 5 bases at J, with 10 bases in the middle. Germline CDR1 reads MNHEY; CDR2 reads SVGAGI. CDR3 length equals 12 residues. The chain's CDR3 is CASRPLGYGYTF. DNA for the CDR3: TGTGCCAGCAGGCCTCTTGGGTATGGCTACACCTTC.

This clone was counted once. The V and J genes are TRBV5-1 and TRBJ1-2, with 7 nucleotides matching TRBD1. Trimming at V came to 2 bases and at J to 6 bases, leaving 7 bases not matched to a gene. The CDR3 consists of 14 residues. In germline, CDR1 is SGHRS, CDR2 YFSETQ. The CDR3 sequence: CASSFNRGKDGYTF. For the CDR3, the DNA is TGCGCCAGCAGCTTCAACAGGGGAAAGGATGGCTACACCTTC.

V and J are TRBV13 and TRBJ2-7; D gene ambiguous. V lost 5 bases, J lost 1 base, and 3 bases lay in between. CDR1 is PRHDT, CDR2 FYEKMQ, per germline (reference sequence). This CDR3 spans 11 amino acids. The DNA of the CDR3 is TGTGCCAGCAGCCAGTCCTACGAGCAGTACTTC. It translates to CASSQSYEQYF.

There are a few counts of this clone. This rearrangement joins TRBV7-9 to TRBJ2-1; D remains ambiguous. Germline CDR1 SEHNR, CDR2 FQNEAQ (reference sequence). The CDR3 runs 13 residues. Trimming cost V 0 bases and J 7 bases, with 7 bases left between them. The CDR3: CASSLARPNEQFF. CDR3 sequence (DNA): TGTGCCAGCAGCTTAGCTCGGCCGAATGAGCAGTTCTTC.

The chain is built from TRBV4-3 and TRBJ1-5; no clear D gene. The V end was cut by 0 bases, the J end by 7 bases, with 13 bases between. Germline V gene lookup returns CDR1 LGHNA and CDR2 YSLEER. The CDR3 runs 15 residues. The CDR3 protein is CASSQDPGERQPQHF. CDR3 DNA: TGCGCCAGCAGCCAAGACCCTGGAGAACGGCAGCCCCAGCATTTT.

This sequence joins TRBV4-2 and TRBJ1-1; D remains ambiguous. Germline V gene data show CDR1 as LGHNA and CDR2 as YNFKEQ. The CDR3 covers 16 residues. Deletions cut 6 bases from V and 0 bases from J, with 17 bases between. The CDR3 DNA sequence: TGTGCCAGCAGAGACTTGCCGCTAAACATGAACACTGAAGCTTTCTTT. Its translation: CASRDLPLNMNTEAFF.

The chain uses TRBV11-2 and TRBJ2-1, with D unclear. V was clipped by 5 bases and J by 4 bases, with 12 bases between them. The CDR3 spans 14 residues. CDR1 and CDR2 (germline): SGHAT, FQNNGV. CDR3 DNA sequence: TGTGCCAGCAGCGACATTTTGGGGTACAATGAGCAGTTCTTC. It encodes CASSDILGYNEQFF.

Here the CDR3 reads CASSVWTEYGYTF. The CDR3 nucleotides are TGTGCCAGCAGCGTCTGGACAGAATATGGCTACACCTTC. The chain is built from TRBV13 and TRBJ1-2; maybe TRBD1 (6 bases). CDR3 length: 13 residues. With 5 bases removed from V and 5 bases from J, the gap between germline ends came to 12 bases. CDR1 and CDR2 from the germline V gene are PRHDT and FYEKMQ (reference sequence).

J is TRBJ2-5 and V is TRBV11-2; D is uncertain. Germline values: CDR1 SGHAT, CDR2 FQNNGV. The germline V and J ends were trimmed by 1 base and 9 bases, with 9 bases remaining between them. The CDR3 has 12 residues. The CDR3 nucleotides read TGTGCCAGCAGCTTAGTCACAGATCCCCAGTACTTC. It is translated as CASSLVTDPQYF.

This CDR3 reads CSVDPQSNSNQPQHF. The CDR3 region has the DNA TGCAGCGTTGACCCACAGTCTAATAGCAATCAGCCCCAGCATTTT. The chain combines TRBV29-1 with TRBJ1-5; D uncertain. This CDR3 is 15 amino acids long. The germline V and J ends were trimmed by 3 bases and 0 bases, with 12 bases remaining between them. Germline V CDR1 and CDR2: SQVTM, ANQGSEA.

V gene TRBV13 combines with J gene TRBJ2-7; 8 bases align to TRBD2. Germline V gene lookup returns CDR1 PRHDT and CDR2 FYEKMQ (reference sequence). The trim removed 3 bases at V and 0 bases at J, leaving 4 bases unmatched. The length of the CDR3 is 15 residues. CDR3 residues: CASSFLLAGSYEQYF. The DNA of the CDR3 is TGTGCCAGCAGCTTTCTCCTAGCGGGCTCCTACGAGCAGTACTTC.

The chain uses TRBV29-1 and TRBJ2-5; 11 bases line up with TRBD1. The CDR3 loop spans 17 amino acids. Per the germline V gene, CDR1 is SQVTM and CDR2 is ANQGSEA. J was trimmed by 3 bases and V by 3 bases; bases with no gene match: 12. CDR3 nucleotide sequence: TGCAGCGTTGAGGCCGGGACAGGGGGGATTTTGGAAGAGACCCAGTACTTC. This translates into CSVEAGTGGILEETQYF.

The chain is built from TRBV6-5 and TRBJ2-7; the D gene is possibly TRBD2 (6 bases). In germline, CDR1 is MNHEY, CDR2 SVGAGI. The CDR3 length is 15 residues. The V and J ends lost 0 bases and 2 bases respectively, with 11 bases between them. The CDR3, as DNA: TGTGCCAGCAGTTACTCGAATCCGGGGGCCTACGAGCAGTACTTC. Amino acids: CASSYSNPGAYEQYF.

This rearrangement joins TRBV27 to TRBJ2-4, with 8 positions matching TRBD1. The CDR3 contains 14 residues. V lost 5 bases, J lost 8 bases, and 8 bases stayed unmatched. The germline V gene has CDR1 MNHEY and CDR2 SMNVEV (reference sequence). The CDR3 region is CASSLAGGWDIQYF. The CDR3, as DNA: TGTGCCAGCAGTCTCGCAGGGGGCTGGGACATTCAGTACTTC.

This clone was counted a few times. The chain is built from TRBV27 and TRBJ2-4; D not resolved. The CDR3 loop spans 13 amino acids. Trimming removed 5 bases from V and 9 bases from J, with 14 bases in between. CDR1 and CDR2 from the germline V gene are MNHEY and SMNVEV (reference sequence). CDR3 loop: CASSLDLSGIQYF. The CDR3 bases are TGTGCCAGCAGTCTTGACTTGTCGGGCATTCAGTACTTC.

The V call is TRBV13, the J call TRBJ2-3; 7 bases map to TRBD1. Germline V gene sequence: CDR1 PRHDT, CDR2 FYEKMQ (reference sequence). The CDR3 is made up of 14 amino acids. The ends lost 5 bases at V and 4 bases at J; junction bases unmatched: 6. CDR3 DNA sequence: TGTGCCAGCAGCCCCAATACAGGGGCAGATACGCAGTATTTT. It specifies CASSPNTGADTQYF. The whole variable domain, filled in from reference TRBV13 and TRBJ2-3, reads AAGVIQSPRHLIKEKRETATLKCYPIPRHDTVYWYQQGPGQDPQFLISFYEKMQSDKGSIPDRFSAQQFSDYHSELNMSSLELGDSALYFCASSPNTGADTQYFGPGTRLTVL.

This rearrangement joins TRBV27 to TRBJ1-5, with TRBD1 matching over 7 bases. Losses at the gene ends were 5 bases for V and 8 bases for J; bases not matched to a gene: 15. The CDR3 contains 16 residues. From germline, CDR1 is MNHEY and CDR2 SMNVEV (reference sequence). The CDR3 bases are TGTGCCAGCAGTCCCAAAACCAACAGGGGTTGGGAGCCCCAGCATTTT. Protein product: CASSPKTNRGWEPQHF.

The V and J genes are TRBV25-1 and TRBJ2-3; the D gene is possibly TRBD1 (6 bases). The V gene's germline CDR1 is MGHDK and CDR2 SYGVNS. The CDR3 is made up of 13 amino acids. The V gene lost 8 bases and the J gene lost 0 bases, with 9 bases spanning the gap. CDR3: CASWDTSTDTQYF. The CDR3, as DNA: TGTGCCAGCTGGGACACTAGCACAGATACGCAGTATTTT.

This clone was detected a few times. The J gene is TRBJ1-1, the V gene TRBV6-1; tentatively, D is TRBD1 (5 bases). The CDR3 is made up of 15 amino acids. Trimming took 4 bases from V and 3 from J, leaving 15 bases between them. The V gene's germline CDR1 is MNHNS and CDR2 SASEGT. The CDR3 reads CASSARLEGYTEAFF. For the CDR3, the DNA is TGTGCCAGCAGTGCCCGCCTCGAGGGGTACACTGAAGCTTTCTTT.

This clone came up many times. This chain links TRBV30 with TRBJ1-1; D might be TRBD1 (5 bases). The V end lost 0 bases, the J end lost 11 bases, and 16 bases lay between the germline ends. The CDR3 sequence is 13 residues long. Looked up from germline, CDR1 is GTSNPN and CDR2 is SVGIG (reference sequence). The CDR3 loop reads CAWSVGLGGDAFF. CDR3 nucleotides: TGTGCCTGGAGTGTAGGTCTTGGAGGGGATGCTTTCTTT.

This rearrangement joins TRBV27 to TRBJ1-2; TRBD1 might be the D (5 bases). The CDR3 sequence is 14 residues long. V dropped 1 base and J dropped 6 bases, with 12 bases sitting between them. Germline CDR1 MNHEY, CDR2 SMNVEV (reference sequence). The CDR3, as DNA: TGTGCCAGCAGTTTATTCGGGGGTACAGATGGCTACACCTTC. It yields the protein CASSLFGGTDGYTF.

A few counts support this clone. The chain couples TRBV7-9 to TRBJ1-5, with TRBD1 as a possible D gene (6 bases). The CDR3 covers 14 residues. With 1 base removed from V and 5 bases from J, the gap between germline ends came to 9 bases. The germline CDR1 and CDR2 sequences are SEHNR and FQNEAQ (reference sequence). The CDR3: CASSLESGDQPQHF. DNA of the CDR3: TGTGCCAGCAGCTTAGAGTCAGGGGATCAGCCCCAGCATTTT.

This rearrangement joins TRBV27 to TRBJ1-1; D perhaps matches TRBD1 (5 bases). Germline V CDR1 and CDR2: MNHEY, SMNVEV (reference sequence). CDR3 size: 14 residues. The V end lost 1 base, the J end lost 2 bases, and 8 bases lay between the germline ends. CDR3 region: CASSLLTVNTEAFF. CDR3 in DNA: TGTGCCAGCAGTTTATTGACAGTCAACACTGAAGCTTTCTTT.